One and the same sample provided the 9 T cell receptor beta chains below, sequenced in a study of blood T cells in healthy people across ages. Sample-barcoded 5' priming and a J-beta primer mix drove a second PCR of roughly 6 to 12 cycles. MiXCR, run by TCRdb on the 5' RACE reads, gives a single entry per CDR3 protein. The table shows fewer than 600,000 distinct CDR3 sequences, with roughly a quarter occurring only once. This same sample was also taken into another study, of T cells of mothers and their children.

The specimen was blood. These TCRs come from a boy aged 2 to 10 in good health.

The CDR3 region has the DNA TGTGCCAGCAGACCCGGGACCCTCGGTCTCCAGTACTTC. Translated, it gives CASRPGTLGLQYF. The chain combines TRBV7-2 with TRBJ2-7; TRBD1 or TRBD2 may be the D gene (5 bases each). Trimming took off 6 bases at V and 10 bases at J, with 19 bases between the two ends. Germline CDR1 SGHTA, CDR2 FQGNSA. This CDR3 has 13 residues.

The chain has TRBV3-1 and TRBJ2-5; D might be TRBD2 (6 bases). Gene TRBJ2-7 matches the end of the DNA better, so the J call may be wrong. The CDR3 sequence is 16 residues long. CDR1 LGHDT and CDR2 YNNKEL come from the germline V gene (reference sequence). CDR3 nucleotides: TGTGCCAGCAGCCAGCGGGTCGGGACTCCCGCCTACGAGCAGTACTTC. This translates into CASSQRVGTPAYEQYF.

This clonotype was detected many times. The gene calls are TRBV18 and TRBJ1-4, with a possible D match to TRBD1 (5 bases). The CDR3 covers 14 residues. Trimming pared 5 bases from V and 3 bases from J, leaving 10 bases between. Per the germline V gene, CDR1 is KGHSH and CDR2 is LQKENI. The CDR3 reads CASSTTGANEKLFF. Written as DNA, the CDR3 is TGTGCCAGCTCAACTACAGGAGCTAATGAAAAACTGTTTTTT.

This chain uses TRBV3-1 with TRBJ1-1; D remains ambiguous. Trimming took off 5 bases at V and 0 bases at J, with 13 bases between the two ends. There are 15 residues in the CDR3. Germline loops: CDR1 LGHDT, CDR2 YNNKEL (reference sequence). The CDR3 region has the DNA TGTGCCAGCAGCGACCGACCTCCCATGAACACTGAAGCTTTCTTT. This sequence encodes CASSDRPPMNTEAFF.

Only a few counts were recorded for this clonotype. This chain connects TRBV27 to TRBJ2-5; TRBD1 agrees at 7 bases. The J segment lost 3 bases and the V segment lost 8 bases, leaving 9 bases of the junction unmatched. This CDR3 is 14 amino acids long. Germline CDR1 and CDR2: MNHEY and SMNVEV (reference sequence). In DNA, the CDR3 is TGTGCCAGCTCCGAAGGAACAGGGGAAGAGACCCAGTACTTC. Translating it yields CASSEGTGEETQYF.

This clonotype was observed a handful of times. The chain is built from TRBV7-6 and TRBJ2-7; 12 bases line up with TRBD2. The CDR3 runs 16 residues. V lost 2 bases and J lost 2; bases outside the gene matches: 4. Germline loops: CDR1 SGHVS, CDR2 FNYEAQ. CDR3: CASSLLLAGGAYEQYF. The CDR3 DNA follows: TGTGCCAGCAGCTTATTACTAGCGGGGGGCGCCTACGAGCAGTACTTC.

V is TRBV28 and J is TRBJ1-1; unclear D gene. The CDR3 totals 16 residues. The germline gives CDR1 MDHEN, CDR2 SYDVKM. The germline V and J ends were trimmed by 5 bases and 0 bases, with 16 bases remaining between them. The CDR3 here is CASSRGIWYMNTEAFF. For the CDR3, the DNA is TGTGCCAGCAGTCGAGGCATCTGGTACATGAACACTGAAGCTTTCTTT.

V and J are TRBV19 and TRBJ1-1; no definite D call. V was pared by 3 bases and J by 1 base, with 9 bases between. Germline values: CDR1 LNHDA, CDR2 SQIVND (reference sequence). The CDR3 has 14 residues. The CDR3 DNA follows: TGTGCCAGTAGTATGGGGATACCGAACACTGAAGCTTTCTTT. Translating gives CASSMGIPNTEAFF.

The chain joins TRBV25-1 to TRBJ1-4; no firm D call. With 6 bases removed from V and 8 bases from J, the gap between germline ends came to 7 bases. Germline V gene lookup returns CDR1 MGHDK and CDR2 SYGVNS. The CDR3 is 11 residues long. CDR3 coding DNA: TGTGCCAGCAGACGAGGGGAAAAACTGTTTTTT. It specifies CASRRGEKLFF.